This is a list of T cell receptor beta chains from one sample in a study of T cells in Graves' hyperthyroidism and ophthalmopathy. One entry per CDR3 protein results from TCRdb running MiXCR on the multiplex PCR reads. The table includes about 250,000 distinct CDR3 sequences, 22% detected once. The sample was blood. These receptors were obtained from a man aged 30-40 years with Graves' ophthalmopathy. The CDR3 runs from the conserved cysteine through the conserved F or W. The D gene is left open where the match is weak. The size entry is marked missing in some rows and otherwise reads once, few, many or a size class.

TRBV20-1	TRBJ2-5	-	many	CSALPDRSRETQYF	TGCAGTGCTCTCCCCGACAGGAGTCGAGAGACCCAGTACTTC
TRBV3-1	TRBJ2-5	-	few	CASSPDQGRETQYF	TGTGCCAGCAGTCCAGACCAGGGCAGAGAGACCCAGTACTTC
TRBV11-1	TRBJ2-5	TRBD2	few	CASSLGAGGNQETQYF	TGTGCCAGCAGCTTAGGAGCGGGAGGGAATCAAGAGACCCAGTACTTC
TRBV20-1	TRBJ1-2	-	few	CSARDRTVSRGYTF	TGCAGTGCTAGAGACCGGACTGTTTCAAGGGGCTACACCTTC
TRBV20-1	TRBJ2-3	TRBD1	few	CSASRQGLSDTQYF	TGCAGTGCTAGTAGACAGGGTTTATCAGATACGCAGTATTTT
TRBV3-1	TRBJ1-3	-	few	CASSQGGVYTIYF	TGTGCCAGCAGCCAAGGGGGTGTGTACACCATATATTTT
TRBV6-2/TRBV6-3	TRBJ2-5	-	few	CASSTIGGRRGGRETQYF	TGTGCCAGCTCCACCATCGGGGGGAGAAGGGGGGGGCGGGAGACCCAGTACTTC
TRBV7-9	TRBJ1-1	-	few	CASSSGRSAFF	TGTGCCAGCAGCTCTGGGAGGTCGGCTTTCTTT
TRBV5-1	TRBJ1-5	TRBD1	few	CASSPETGVGQPQHF	TGCGCCAGCAGCCCAGAAACAGGGGTTGGTCAGCCCCAGCATTTT
TRBV9	TRBJ2-2	TRBD2	-	CASSVVAGNTGELFF	TGTGCCAGCAGCGTAGTAGCGGGAAACACCGGGGAGCTGTTTTTT
TRBV7-9	TRBJ1-4	-	-	CASSSGLGREGEKLFF	TGTGCCAGCAGCTCCGGATTGGGTCGAGAGGGGGAAAAACTGTTTTTT